This T cell receptor beta chain was profiled in a study of beta chain features in type 1 diabetes. Findings and caveats of the study: At VDJ recombination sites, type 1 diabetes patients had fewer insertions and more deleted nucleotides. Researchers could not determine here whether HLA type influences TCRB rearrangement. A moderate, significant TCRB CDR3 shortening appeared in type 1 diabetes across four CD4+ subsets. For patients, the naive, central memory and Treg TCRB repertoires appeared more alike than for healthy donors.

Sorted populations all had greater than 95% purity. The isolated RNA, all of it, was reverse transcribed, so expressed TCRB transcripts were what got sequenced. Assay used: immunoSEQ multiplex PCR; TCRdb lists only in-frame clones, some missing. The sample consists of some 160,000 clones, approximately 8.7% of them appearing once. CDR1 MNHNS and CDR2 SASEGT come from the germline V gene. The CDR3 has 16 residues. V was pared by 0 bases and J by 2 bases, with 11 bases between. There are a few counts of this clone. Its matching antigen is unknown. The sample consisted of central memory CD4+ T cells from blood. This receptor was obtained from a young woman with type 1 diabetes. The chain carries TRBV6-1 and TRBJ2-1; D may be TRBD1 (7 bases). The CDR3: CASSEAQGGTYNEQFF. The CDR3 nucleotides read TGTGCCAGCAGTGAAGCGCAGGGGGGAACCTACAATGAGCAGTTCTTC.